This TCR beta chain was identified in a study of graft-versus-host responses after intestinal transplantation. Study-level information: Uniformly, recipients were administered anti-thymocyte globulin induction with subsequent tacrolimus and steroids for roughly three years.

Germline values: CDR1 SGHRS, CDR2 YFSETQ. The CDR3 spans 16 residues. Trimming took 0 bases from V and 6 from J; bases not matched to a gene: 9. Study-wide results and limits: GvH clonotypes were identified within recipient marrow, with a subset emerging first in ileum or blood.

This clone was seen a single time. Its specificity is not known. The data were produced by immunoSEQ multiplex PCR, yet TCRdb's version contains in-frame clones alone and is incomplete. This sample yields around 90,000 clones, of which 85% to 95% are seen a single time; around 0.07% belongs to the top ten. This chain connects TRBV5-1 to TRBJ2-3, with 8 bases aligning to TRBD2. Sequencing was performed on unstimulated CD8+ T cells sorted from spleen or lymph node cells, taken before transplant. The origin of this receptor is a human donor who was the organ donor for an intestinal transplant. The CDR3 coding sequence is TGCGCCAGCAGCTTGGGGGACGGGAGGGCTGAGGATACGCAGTATTTT. Its translation: CASSLGDGRAEDTQYF.